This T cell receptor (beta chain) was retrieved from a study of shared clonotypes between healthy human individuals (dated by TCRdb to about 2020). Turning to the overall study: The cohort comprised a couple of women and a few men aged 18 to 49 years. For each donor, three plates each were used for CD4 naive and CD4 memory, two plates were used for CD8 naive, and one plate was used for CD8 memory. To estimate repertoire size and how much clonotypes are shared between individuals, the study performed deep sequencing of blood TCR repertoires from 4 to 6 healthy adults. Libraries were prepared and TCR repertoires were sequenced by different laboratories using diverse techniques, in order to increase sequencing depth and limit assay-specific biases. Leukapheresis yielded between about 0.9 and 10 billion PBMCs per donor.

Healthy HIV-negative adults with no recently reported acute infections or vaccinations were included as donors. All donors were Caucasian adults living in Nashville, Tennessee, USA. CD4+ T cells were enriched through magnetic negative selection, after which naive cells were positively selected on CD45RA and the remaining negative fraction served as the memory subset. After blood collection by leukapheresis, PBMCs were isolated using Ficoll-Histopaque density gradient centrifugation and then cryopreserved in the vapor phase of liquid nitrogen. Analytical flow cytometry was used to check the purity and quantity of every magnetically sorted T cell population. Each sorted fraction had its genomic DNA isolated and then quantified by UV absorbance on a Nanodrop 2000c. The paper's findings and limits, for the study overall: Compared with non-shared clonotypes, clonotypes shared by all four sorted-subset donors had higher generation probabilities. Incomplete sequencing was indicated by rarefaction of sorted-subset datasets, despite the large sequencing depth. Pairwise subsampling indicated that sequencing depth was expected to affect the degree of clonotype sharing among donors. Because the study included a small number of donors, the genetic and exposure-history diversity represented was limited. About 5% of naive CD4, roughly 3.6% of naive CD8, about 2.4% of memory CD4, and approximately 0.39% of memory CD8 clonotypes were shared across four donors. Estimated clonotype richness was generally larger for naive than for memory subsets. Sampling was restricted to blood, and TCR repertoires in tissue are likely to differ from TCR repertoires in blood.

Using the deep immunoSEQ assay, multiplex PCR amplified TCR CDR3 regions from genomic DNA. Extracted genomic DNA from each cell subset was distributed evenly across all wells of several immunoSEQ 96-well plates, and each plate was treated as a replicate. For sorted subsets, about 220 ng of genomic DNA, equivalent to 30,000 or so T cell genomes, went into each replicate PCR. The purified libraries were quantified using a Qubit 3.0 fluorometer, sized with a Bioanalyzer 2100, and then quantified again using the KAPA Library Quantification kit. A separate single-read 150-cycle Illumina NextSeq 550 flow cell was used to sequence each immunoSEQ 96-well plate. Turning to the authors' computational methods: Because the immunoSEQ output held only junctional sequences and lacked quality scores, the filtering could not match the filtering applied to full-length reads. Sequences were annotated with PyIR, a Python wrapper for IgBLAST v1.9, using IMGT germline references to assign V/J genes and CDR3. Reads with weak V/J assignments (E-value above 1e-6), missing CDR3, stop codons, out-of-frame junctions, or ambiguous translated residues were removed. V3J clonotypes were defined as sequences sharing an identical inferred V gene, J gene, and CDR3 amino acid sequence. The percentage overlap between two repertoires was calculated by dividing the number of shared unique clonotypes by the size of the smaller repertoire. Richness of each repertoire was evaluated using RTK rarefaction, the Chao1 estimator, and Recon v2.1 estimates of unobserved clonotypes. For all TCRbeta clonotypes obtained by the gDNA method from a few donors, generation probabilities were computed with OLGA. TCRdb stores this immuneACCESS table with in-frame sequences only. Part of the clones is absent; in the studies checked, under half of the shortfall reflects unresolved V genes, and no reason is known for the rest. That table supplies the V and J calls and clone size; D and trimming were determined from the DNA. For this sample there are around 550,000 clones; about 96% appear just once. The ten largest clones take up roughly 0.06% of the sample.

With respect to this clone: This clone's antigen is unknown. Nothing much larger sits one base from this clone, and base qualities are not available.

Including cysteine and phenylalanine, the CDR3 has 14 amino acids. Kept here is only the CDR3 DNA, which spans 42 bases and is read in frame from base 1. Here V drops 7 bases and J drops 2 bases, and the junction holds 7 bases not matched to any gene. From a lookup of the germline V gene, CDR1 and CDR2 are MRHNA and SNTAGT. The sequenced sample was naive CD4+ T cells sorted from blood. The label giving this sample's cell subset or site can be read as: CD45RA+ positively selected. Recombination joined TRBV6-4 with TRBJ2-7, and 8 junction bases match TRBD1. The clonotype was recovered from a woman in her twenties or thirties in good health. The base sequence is TGTGCCAGCAATCTCGACAGGGGCCCCTACGAGCAGTACTTC. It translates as CASNLDRGPYEQYF.